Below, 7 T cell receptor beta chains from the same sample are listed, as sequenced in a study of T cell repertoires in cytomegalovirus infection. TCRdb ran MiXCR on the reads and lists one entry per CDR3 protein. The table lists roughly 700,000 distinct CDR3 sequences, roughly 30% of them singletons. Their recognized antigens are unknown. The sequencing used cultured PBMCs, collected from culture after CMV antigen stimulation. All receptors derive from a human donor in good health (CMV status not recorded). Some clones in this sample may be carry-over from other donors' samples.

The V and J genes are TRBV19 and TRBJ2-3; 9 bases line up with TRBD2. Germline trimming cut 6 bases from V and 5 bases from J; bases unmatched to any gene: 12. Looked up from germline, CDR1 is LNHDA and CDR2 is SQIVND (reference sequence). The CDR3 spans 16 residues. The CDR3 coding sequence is TGTGCCAGTAGCCACCCTCCAGCGGGAGGCCTAGATACGCAGTATTTT. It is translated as CASSHPPAGGLDTQYF.

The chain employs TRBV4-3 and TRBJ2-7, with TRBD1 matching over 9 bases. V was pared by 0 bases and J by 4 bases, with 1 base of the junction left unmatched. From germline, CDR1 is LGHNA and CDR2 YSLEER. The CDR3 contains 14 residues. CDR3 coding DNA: TGCGCCAGCAGCCAAGATGACAGGGGGTACGAGCAGTACTTC. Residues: CASSQDDRGYEQYF.

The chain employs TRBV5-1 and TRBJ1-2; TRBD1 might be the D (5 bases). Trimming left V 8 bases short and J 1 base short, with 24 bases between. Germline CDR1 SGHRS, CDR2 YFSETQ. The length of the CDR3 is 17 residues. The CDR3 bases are TGCGCCAGTACGAAAAATAGCGGGACGGAAGTTAACTATGGCTACACCTTC. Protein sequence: CASTKNSGTEVNYGYTF.

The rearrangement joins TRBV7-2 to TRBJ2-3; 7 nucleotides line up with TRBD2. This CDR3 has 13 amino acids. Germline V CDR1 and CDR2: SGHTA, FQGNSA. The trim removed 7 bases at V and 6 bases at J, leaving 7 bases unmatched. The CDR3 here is CASIPSGMDTQYF. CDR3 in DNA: TGTGCCAGCATCCCGAGCGGGATGGATACGCAGTATTTT. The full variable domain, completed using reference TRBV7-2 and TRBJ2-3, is GAGVSQSPSNKVTEKGKDVELRCDPISGHTALYWYRQSLGQGLEFLIYFQGNSAPDKSGLPSDRFSAERTGGSVSTLTIQRTQQEDSAVYLCASIPSGMDTQYFGPGTRLTVL.

CDR3 in DNA: TGCGCCAGCAGCTTTGGGCCTGGGGGAAGCAATCAGCCCCAGCATTTT. Translation gives CASSFGPGGSNQPQHF. The chain has TRBV5-1 and TRBJ1-5; the D gene is possibly TRBD1 (5 bases). The CDR3 runs 16 residues. V lost 2 bases and J lost 1, with 13 bases in between. CDR1 and CDR2 (germline): SGHRS, YFSETQ.

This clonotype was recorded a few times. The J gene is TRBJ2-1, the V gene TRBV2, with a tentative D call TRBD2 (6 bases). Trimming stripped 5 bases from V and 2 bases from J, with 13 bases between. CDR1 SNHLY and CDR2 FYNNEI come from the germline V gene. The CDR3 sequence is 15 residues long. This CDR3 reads CASSRLAETYNEQFF. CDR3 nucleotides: TGTGCCAGCAGTAGATTAGCGGAAACCTACAATGAGCAGTTCTTC.

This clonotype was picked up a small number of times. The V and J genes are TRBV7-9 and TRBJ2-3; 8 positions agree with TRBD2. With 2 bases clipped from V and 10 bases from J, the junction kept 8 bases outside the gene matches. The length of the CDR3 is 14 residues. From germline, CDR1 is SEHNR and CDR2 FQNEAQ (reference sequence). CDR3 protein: CASSLSGLARAQYF. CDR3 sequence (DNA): TGTGCCAGCAGCTTATCCGGACTAGCTCGGGCGCAGTATTTT.